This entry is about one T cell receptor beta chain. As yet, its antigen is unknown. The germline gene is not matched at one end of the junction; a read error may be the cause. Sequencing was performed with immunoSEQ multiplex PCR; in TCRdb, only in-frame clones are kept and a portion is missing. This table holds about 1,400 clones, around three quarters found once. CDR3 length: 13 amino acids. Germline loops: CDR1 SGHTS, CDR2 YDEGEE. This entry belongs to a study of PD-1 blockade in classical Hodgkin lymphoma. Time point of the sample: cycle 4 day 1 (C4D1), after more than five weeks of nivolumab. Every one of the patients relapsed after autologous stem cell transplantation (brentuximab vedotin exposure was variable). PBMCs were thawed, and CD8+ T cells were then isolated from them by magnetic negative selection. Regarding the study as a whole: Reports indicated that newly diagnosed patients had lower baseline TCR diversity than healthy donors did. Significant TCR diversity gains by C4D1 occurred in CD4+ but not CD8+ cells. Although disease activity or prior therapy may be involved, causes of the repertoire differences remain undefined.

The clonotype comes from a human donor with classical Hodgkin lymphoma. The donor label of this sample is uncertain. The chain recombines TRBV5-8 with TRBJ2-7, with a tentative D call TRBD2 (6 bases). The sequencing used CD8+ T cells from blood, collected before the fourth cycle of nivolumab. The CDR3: CASSLFKGREALF. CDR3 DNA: TGTGCCAGCAGCTTGTTTAAAGGCAGGGAGGCCCTCTTC.